This entry describes one TCR beta chain. Its specificity is not known. The entry originates in a study of T cell repertoires in aging, cancer and after chemotherapy. Study details: The whole study produced a dataset of around 8.4 million TCR reads. General study results and limits: Untreated cancer patients had significantly lower blood TCR diversity than age-matched healthy donors. Loss of evenness, beyond lost richness, contributed to age-related TCR diversity decline in cancer patients.

Peripheral blood genomic DNA, not sorted cells or RNA, was the template. Multiplex touch-down PCR with TRB-A/B primers amplified rearranged V-D-J TRB sequences. Each CDR3 protein is one row after TCRdb ran MiXCR on the multiplex PCR reads. The table has fewer than 4,500 distinct CDR3 sequences, 27% seen once; the top ten hold about 4%. V was pared by 5 bases and J by 8 bases, with 19 bases between. Germline CDR1 is MDHEN and CDR2 is SYDVKM. There are 14 residues in the CDR3. The sequence was obtained from a human donor with a solid tumor. The sequencing sample was made of blood. This rearrangement joins TRBV28 to TRBJ2-7, with D perhaps matching TRBD1 (6 bases). The CDR3 DNA sequence: TGTGCCAGCAGTCTCCCGGGACAAGGGTCCAAGCAGTACTTC. Translating it yields CASSLPGQGSKQYF.